Shown below are 5 T cell receptor beta chains from a single sample sequenced in a study of cytomegalovirus exposure and HLA in healthy donors (dated by TCRdb to 2017 to 2019). Library preparation employed the immunoSEQ multiplex PCR assay. Drawn from immuneACCESS, this table holds only the in-frame rearrangements with V and J called that TCRdb kept. Clones are partly lost; checked studies trace under half to an unresolved V gene and leave the rest unexplained. Recorded for this sample are 50,000 to 80,000 clones; approximately 90% of them occurred a single time. The ten most abundant clones make up about 1.5% of the sample. The source material was PBMCs. These receptors all stem from a young woman in good health and CMV-seronegative.

This clone was detected only a few times. The chain employs TRBV2 and TRBJ2-7, with 12 bases aligning to TRBD2. The germline V gene has CDR1 SNHLY and CDR2 FYNNEI. Unmatched junction bases numbered 4, after V lost 4 bases and J lost 3 bases. The CDR3 covers 15 residues. The CDR3 spells CASSVPTSGSYEQYF. CDR3 coding DNA: TGTGCCAGCAGTGTACCGACTAGCGGGAGCTACGAGCAGTACTTC.

J is TRBJ2-3 and V is TRBV4-3; a weak D match, TRBD2 (7 bases). The CDR3 loop spans 17 amino acids. V was pared by 1 base and J by 0 bases, with 14 bases between. Germline CDR1 reads LGHNA; CDR2 reads YSLEER. The chain's CDR3 is CASSQGGGSSSTDTQYF. The CDR3 nucleotides read TGCGCCAGCAGCCAAGGCGGGGGCAGCTCTAGCACAGATACGCAGTATTTT.

The rearrangement uses TRBV7-2 and TRBJ2-2; TRBD2 agrees at 9 bases. The CDR3 length is 17 residues. Germline V lookup: CDR1 SGHTA, CDR2 FQGNSA. Trimming at V came to 2 bases and at J to 1 base, leaving 5 bases not matched to a gene. The CDR3 region is CASSLQGTSRNTGELFF. CDR3 coding DNA: TGTGCCAGCAGCTTACAAGGGACTAGCAGGAACACCGGGGAGCTGTTTTTT.

In its sample, this clone was seen once. The chain joins TRBV7-9 to TRBJ1-5, with D possibly being TRBD1 (6 bases). This CDR3 is 15 amino acids long. Germline CDR1 and CDR2: SEHNR and FQNEAQ (reference sequence). V was pared by 5 bases and J by 1 base, with 12 bases between. The CDR3 nucleotides read TGTGCCAGCAGCCCCATCGACAGGAGCAATCAGCCCCAGCATTTT. Encoded protein: CASSPIDRSNQPQHF.

The V call is TRBV5-1, the J call TRBJ2-6; TRBD1 might be the D (5 bases). The V and J ends lost 4 bases and 0 bases respectively, with 11 bases between them. Germline V gene sequence: CDR1 SGHRS, CDR2 YFSETQ. The CDR3 is made up of 16 amino acids. CDR3 sequence reads: CASSPGQGSGANVLTF. In DNA, the CDR3 is TGCGCCAGCAGCCCCGGGCAGGGCTCTGGGGCCAACGTCCTGACTTTC.